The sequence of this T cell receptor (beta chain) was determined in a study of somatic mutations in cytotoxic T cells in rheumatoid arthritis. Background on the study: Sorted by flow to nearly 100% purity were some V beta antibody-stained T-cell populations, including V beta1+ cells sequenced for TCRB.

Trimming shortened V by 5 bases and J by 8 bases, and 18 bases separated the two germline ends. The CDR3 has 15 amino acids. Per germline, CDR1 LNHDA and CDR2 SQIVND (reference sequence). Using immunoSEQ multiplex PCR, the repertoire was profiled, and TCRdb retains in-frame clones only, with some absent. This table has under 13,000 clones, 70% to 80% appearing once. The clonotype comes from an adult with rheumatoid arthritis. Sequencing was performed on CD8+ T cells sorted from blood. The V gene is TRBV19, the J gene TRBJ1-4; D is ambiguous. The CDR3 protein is CASSLNSNPQEKLFF. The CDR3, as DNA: TGTGCCAGTAGTTTGAACAGCAACCCCCAGGAAAAACTGTTTTTT.